The 19 T cell receptor beta chains below all came from one sample that was sequenced in a study of CXCR3-negative and CXCR3-positive naive CD8 T cells. Broader study findings: Comparison of naive cells showed more hydrophobic TRB CDR3s in CXCR3-positive than in CXCR3-negative naive cells.

Libraries were UMI-labeled 5' RACE TRB cDNA. For each CDR3 protein, TCRdb gives one entry from its re-call of the 5' RACE reads, without DNA. The sample data list over 150,000 distinct CDR3 sequences. No cognate antigen is known for these TCRs. The sample taken for sequencing was naive CXCR3+ CD8+ T cells from blood. Subset meaning: CD45RO-CCR7+CD27+CD95- naive CD8+ T cells expressing CXCR3 (TNR3+). These receptors all stem from a human donor in good health. Some clones in this sample may be carry-over from other donors' samples.

The chain links TRBV29-1 to TRBJ1-2; TCRdb lists TRBD1, though no DNA is available to test this call. The CDR3 has 12 residues. Germline values: CDR1 SQVTM, CDR2 ANQGSEA. CDR3 sequence: CSVQGTANGYTF.

The V call is TRBV27, the J call TRBJ2-7. In germline, CDR1 is MNHEY, CDR2 SMNVEV (reference sequence). The CDR3 sequence is 17 residues long. CDR3 in amino acids: CASSLSSASGGSYEQYF.

The chain employs TRBV4-1 and TRBJ2-1; there is no DNA to check the TCRdb D call of TRBD2. This CDR3 is built from 16 residues. Looked up from germline, CDR1 is MGHRA and CDR2 is YSYEKL. This chain's CDR3 is CASSQDPGGPYNEQFF.

This sequence joins TRBV6-6 and TRBJ1-1. CDR1 and CDR2 from the germline V gene are MNHNY and SVGAGI (reference sequence). CDR3 length: 13 amino acids. The CDR3 region is CASSYGDGTEAFF.

This chain uses TRBV28 with TRBJ2-5; TCRdb outputs TRBD1, but without DNA this stays unchecked. The CDR3 length is 12 residues. Germline-derived CDR1 and CDR2 are MDHEN and SYDVKM. CDR3 amino acids: CASRGTDVAQYF.

V and J are TRBV9 and TRBJ1-1. This CDR3 has 12 amino acids. From germline, CDR1 is SGDLS and CDR2 YYNGEE. The CDR3 sequence: CASSVATGEAFF.

This chain joins TRBV2 and TRBJ2-1; no DNA is available, so the TRBD1 call from TCRdb remains unchecked. Germline V gene lookup returns CDR1 SNHLY and CDR2 FYNNEI. The CDR3 totals 15 residues. The CDR3 loop reads CASIKNLGRVDEQFF.

V and J are TRBV19 and TRBJ2-1. CDR3 length: 16 residues. Germline CDR1 is LNHDA and CDR2 is SQIVND (reference sequence). The CDR3 region is CASSMSLLAAYNEQFF.

CDR3 protein: CSARDENNYGYTF. The chain is built from TRBV20-1 and TRBJ1-2. This CDR3 has 13 amino acids. Germline CDR1 DFQATT, CDR2 SNEGSKA (reference sequence).

The V gene is TRBV29-1, the J gene TRBJ1-1; TCRdb indicates TRBD1, and absent DNA this call remains unverified. Germline-derived CDR1 and CDR2 are SQVTM and ANQGSEA. The CDR3 length is 14 residues. CDR3 residues: CSVYLIPTAPEAFF.

The J gene is TRBJ1-5, the V gene TRBV4-1; TCRdb's D call of TRBD1 is untestable without DNA. CDR3 length: 16 residues. The germline V gene has CDR1 MGHRA and CDR2 YSYEKL. CDR3 residues: CASSQDHGTGRQPQHF.

The V call is TRBV7-9, the J call TRBJ2-7; TCRdb selects TRBD1, and the lack of DNA leaves this call unchecked. The CDR3 is 16 amino acids. Germline CDR1 SEHNR, CDR2 FQNEAQ (reference sequence). CDR3 amino acids: CASSSGGGRPPYEQYF.

The J gene is TRBJ1-1, the V gene TRBV7-2. This CDR3 comprises 12 residues. Germline V CDR1 and CDR2: SGHTA, FQGNSA. CDR3 sequence reads: CASSPAGTEAFF.

The genes are TRBV19 and TRBJ2-1; TCRdb outputs TRBD1, but without DNA this stays unchecked. CDR3 length: 13 amino acids. Germline assignment: CDR1 LNHDA and CDR2 SQIVND (reference sequence). Here the CDR3 reads CATSPRGLDEQFF.

The gene calls are TRBV7-3 and TRBJ1-1. Germline V lookup: CDR1 SGHTA, CDR2 FQGTGA. The CDR3 is made up of 14 amino acids. The CDR3 here is CASSPVAYDTEAFF.

V gene TRBV27 combines with J gene TRBJ1-1; no DNA is available, so the TRBD1 call from TCRdb remains unchecked. This CDR3 is 14 amino acids long. Germline V lookup: CDR1 MNHEY, CDR2 SMNVEV (reference sequence). The chain's CDR3 is CASCRAGENTEAFF.

The gene calls are TRBV3-1 and TRBJ2-7; TCRdb indicates TRBD2, and absent DNA this call remains unverified. The germline V gene has CDR1 LGHDT and CDR2 YNNKEL (reference sequence). The CDR3 covers 19 residues. CDR3 region: CASSQVWTSGGSPALAQYF.

The genes are TRBV7-9 and TRBJ1-6. The CDR3 runs 11 residues. The germline CDR1 and CDR2 sequences are SEHNR and FQNEAQ (reference sequence). This chain's CDR3 is CASSFGSPLHF.

The V and J genes are TRBV12-3 or TRBV12-4 and TRBJ2-1; there is no DNA to check the TCRdb D call of TRBD1. This CDR3 spans 16 amino acids. This CDR3 is CASSKLGQAFFDEQFF.